This T cell receptor (beta chain) was sequenced in a study of response to subunit inactivated influenza vaccine. Study-wide points: Each seasonal influenza vaccination, the authors suggested, recruits few new T cells.

TCRdb used MiXCR to reprocess the RT-PCR reads, holding one entry per CDR3 protein. The data show roughly 670,000 distinct CDR3 sequences, about 14% seen once. This CDR3 has 12 amino acids. Trimming shortened V by 6 bases and J by 4 bases, and 7 bases separated the two germline ends. This clonotype turned up a few times. Antigen unknown. This sequence originates from a man between 50 and 59 years old who received an inactivated influenza vaccine. The sequencing used PBMCs from blood, collected 14 days before vaccination. This chain joins TRBV12-3 or TRBV12-4 and TRBJ1-5; the D is unclear. DNA for the CDR3: TGTGCCAGCAGCCGGGCTAATCAGCCCCAGCATTTT. This encodes CASSRANQPQHF.